The 13 T cell receptor beta chains given below trace back to one sample, sequenced in a study of T cell repertoires in cytomegalovirus infection. MiXCR was run by TCRdb on the reads, yielding one entry per CDR3 protein. The table includes 100,000 to 150,000 distinct CDR3 sequences, 20% to 30% detected once. Their antigens remain unidentified. The specimen sequenced was PBMCs, sequenced either directly or after in vitro stimulation (not recorded which). The receptors stem from a human donor in good health (CMV status not recorded). Some clones in this sample may be carry-over from other donors' samples.

The rearrangement links TRBV7-2 to TRBJ1-4, with 9 bases fitting TRBD1. V lost 5 bases and J lost 6; bases outside the gene matches: 7. Looked up from germline, CDR1 is SGHTA and CDR2 is FQGNSA. CDR3 length: 15 residues. CDR3 in DNA: TGTGCCAGCAGCGTACAGGGGGCGCGGGATGAAAAACTGTTTTTT. Protein product: CASSVQGARDEKLFF.

This chain uses TRBV7-7 with TRBJ2-3; TRBD2 agrees at 16 bases. The CDR3 consists of 17 residues. Germline CDR1 and CDR2: SSHAT and FNYEAQ (reference sequence). V shed 5 bases, J shed 10 bases, and the junction held 12 bases outside the gene matches. In nucleotides, the CDR3 is TGTGCCAGCAGCCCGGCACCGGGACTAGCGGGAGGGCCCGCGCAGTATTTT. This translates into CASSPAPGLAGGPAQYF.

This clonotype has more than one count but fewer than ten. The CDR3 sequence is CASSQQMAGMVRDTF. The CDR3 bases are TGCGCCAGCAGCCAACAGATGGCAGGGATGGTGAGGGACACCTTC. The chain links TRBV4-3 to TRBJ1-2, with a tentative D call TRBD1 (5 bases). Trimming left V 2 bases short and J 12 bases short, with 22 bases between. This CDR3 region has 15 residues. Germline V gene data show CDR1 as LGHNA and CDR2 as YSLEER.

As concerns this clonotype: At one of its ends the junction is not consistent with the germline gene, which may arise from a read error. The chain links TRBV5-4 to TRBJ2-3, with D tentatively TRBD1 or TRBD2 (5 bases each). The CDR3 covers 16 residues. The germline V gene has CDR1 SGHNT and CDR2 YYREEE (reference sequence). The chain's CDR3 is CASSKGPEKGTHTQYF. DNA for the CDR3: TGTGCCAGCAGCAAGGGACCAGAGAAGGGCACACATACGCAGTATTTT.

Ten or more counts support this clonotype. V gene TRBV7-2 combines with J gene TRBJ1-2; 8 nucleotides agree with TRBD1. Trimming at V came to 3 bases and at J to 6 bases, leaving 9 bases not matched to a gene. Germline lookup yields CDR1 SGHTA and CDR2 FQGNSA. The CDR3 is made up of 15 amino acids. The CDR3, as DNA: TGTGCCAGCAGCTTGGGAGGACAGGGTTGGGATGGCTACACCTTC. It codes for CASSLGGQGWDGYTF.

This chain links TRBV20-1 with TRBJ1-6; TRBD1 aligns across 7 bases. The V gene's germline CDR1 is DFQATT and CDR2 SNEGSKA (reference sequence). The junction had 10 bases not matched to a gene; V was cut back by 6 bases and J by 5 bases. The CDR3 contains 15 residues. The chain's CDR3 is CSARPEGADNSPLHF. The CDR3 nucleotides are TGCAGTGCCCGCCCGGAGGGGGCAGATAATTCACCCCTCCACTTT.

The chain carries TRBV2 and TRBJ1-2; D is possibly TRBD1 (5 bases). Germline V gene data show CDR1 as SNHLY and CDR2 as FYNNEI. This CDR3 region has 15 residues. Deletions cut 11 bases from V and 5 bases from J, with 24 bases between. CDR3 protein: CACKPGGGREYGYTF. The CDR3 DNA follows: TGTGCCTGTAAACCGGGGGGTGGCAGGGAATATGGCTACACCTTC.

The genes are TRBV6-2 or TRBV6-3 and TRBJ2-7, with D tentatively TRBD1 or TRBD2 (6 bases each). The CDR3 extends over 15 amino acids. V lost 4 bases to trimming and J lost 3 bases, with 16 bases between them. Germline lookup yields CDR1 MNHEY and CDR2 SVGEGT. The CDR3 loop is CASSSPGVAVYEQYF. CDR3 coding DNA: TGTGCCAGCAGTTCCCCAGGGGTAGCGGTCTACGAGCAGTACTTC.

This chain joins TRBV5-4 and TRBJ2-1; 8 nucleotides align to TRBD2. CDR1 and CDR2 (germline): SGHNT, YYREEE (reference sequence). V shed 4 bases and J 1 base; nucleotides not matched to a gene: 7. This CDR3 is 16 amino acids long. DNA of the CDR3: TGTGCCAGCAGCCAGACTAGCGCATATTCCTACAATGAGCAGTTCTTC. Protein sequence: CASSQTSAYSYNEQFF.

This clonotype has more than one count but fewer than ten. This chain links TRBV28 with TRBJ2-5, with 11 bases aligning to TRBD2. Per the germline V gene, CDR1 is MDHEN and CDR2 is SYDVKM. The CDR3 loop spans 15 amino acids. V dropped 0 bases and J dropped 5; count of bases not matched to a gene: 2. The CDR3 loop reads CASSLWSSGRETQYF. The CDR3 coding sequence is TGTGCCAGCAGTTTATGGTCTAGCGGGAGGGAGACCCAGTACTTC.

In this sample, this clonotype turned up once. V and J are TRBV24-1 and TRBJ1-2; 7 nucleotides align to TRBD1. Germline CDR1 and CDR2: KGHDR and SFDVKD. Trimming cost V 7 bases and J 3 bases; bases outside gene matches: 4. The CDR3 spans 13 residues. The CDR3 region has the DNA TGTGCCACCAGAGGGGGCTTTGACTATGGCTACACCTTC. Protein: CATRGGFDYGYTF.

The V call is TRBV27, the J call TRBJ1-5; D remains unclear. Germline V gene sequence: CDR1 MNHEY, CDR2 SMNVEV (reference sequence). The CDR3 has 14 residues. V lost 6 bases and J 2 bases, leaving 11 bases between the germline ends. In nucleotides, the CDR3 is TGTGCCAGCAGCCCCCGTGCCGGCAATCAGCCCCAGCATTTT. Translating gives CASSPRAGNQPQHF.

This chain links TRBV19 with TRBJ2-4; D is uncertain. Germline CDR1 LNHDA, CDR2 SQIVND (reference sequence). The V gene lost 5 bases and the J gene lost 3 bases, with 14 bases spanning the gap. CDR3 size: 15 residues. DNA for the CDR3: TGTGCCAGTAGTCCCTCCGGGCAGATCAAAAACATTCAGTACTTC. Translation: CASSPSGQIKNIQYF. Filled out from reference TRBV19 and TRBJ2-4, the complete variable domain reads DGGITQSPKYLFRKEGQNVTLSCEQNLNHDAMYWYRQDPGQGLRLIYYSQIVNDFQKGDIAEGYSVSREKKESFPLTVTSAQKNPTAFYLCASSPSGQIKNIQYFGAGTRLSVL.